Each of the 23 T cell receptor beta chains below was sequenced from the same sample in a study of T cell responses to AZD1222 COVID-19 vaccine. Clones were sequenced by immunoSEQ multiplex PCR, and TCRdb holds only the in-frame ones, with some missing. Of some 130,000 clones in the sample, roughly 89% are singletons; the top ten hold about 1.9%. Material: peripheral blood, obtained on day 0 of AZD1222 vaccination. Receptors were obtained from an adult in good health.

The CDR3: CAISESLKDKYEQYF. DNA for the CDR3: TGTGCCATCAGTGAGTCTTTGAAGGACAAATACGAGCAGTACTTC. The chain employs TRBV10-3 and TRBJ2-7, with D perhaps matching TRBD1 (5 bases). Germline CDR1 and CDR2: ENHRY and SYGVKD. CDR3 length: 15 amino acids. Trimming stripped 0 bases from V and 4 bases from J, with 13 bases between.

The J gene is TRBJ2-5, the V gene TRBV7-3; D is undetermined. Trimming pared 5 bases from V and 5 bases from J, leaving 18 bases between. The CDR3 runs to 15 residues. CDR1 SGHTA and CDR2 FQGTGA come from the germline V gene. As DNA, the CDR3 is TGTGCCAGCAGCCCCGAAGCTTCGGGTTGGGAGACCCAGTACTTC. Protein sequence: CASSPEASGWETQYF.

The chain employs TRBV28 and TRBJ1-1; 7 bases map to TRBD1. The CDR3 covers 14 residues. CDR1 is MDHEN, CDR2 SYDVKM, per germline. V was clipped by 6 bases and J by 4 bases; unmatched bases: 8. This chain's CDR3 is CASSQQGRSTEAFF. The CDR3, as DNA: TGTGCCAGCAGCCAACAGGGGAGGAGCACTGAAGCTTTCTTT.

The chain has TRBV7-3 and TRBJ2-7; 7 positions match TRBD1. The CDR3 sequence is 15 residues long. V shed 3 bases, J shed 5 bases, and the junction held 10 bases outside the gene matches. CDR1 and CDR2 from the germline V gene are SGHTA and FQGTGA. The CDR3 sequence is CASSLGMGQLDEQYF. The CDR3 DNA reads TGTGCCAGCAGCTTGGGGATGGGACAGCTGGACGAGCAGTACTTC.

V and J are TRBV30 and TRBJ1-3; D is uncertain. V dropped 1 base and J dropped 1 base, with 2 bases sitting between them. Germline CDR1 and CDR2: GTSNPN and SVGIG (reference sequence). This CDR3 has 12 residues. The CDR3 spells CAWSASGNTIYF. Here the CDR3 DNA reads TGTGCCTGGAGTGCGTCTGGAAACACCATATATTTT. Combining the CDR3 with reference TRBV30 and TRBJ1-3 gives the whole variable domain SQTIHQWPATLVQPVGSPLSLECTVEGTSNPNLYWYRQAAGRGLQLLFYSVGIGQISSEVPQNLSASRPQDRQFILSSKKLLLSDSGFYLCAWSASGNTIYFGEGSWLTVV.

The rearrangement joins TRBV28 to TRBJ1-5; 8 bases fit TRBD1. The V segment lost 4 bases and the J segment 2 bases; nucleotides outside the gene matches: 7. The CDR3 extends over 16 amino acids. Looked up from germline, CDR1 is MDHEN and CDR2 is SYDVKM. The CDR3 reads CASSSSKTGGNQPQHF. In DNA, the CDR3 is TGTGCCAGCAGTTCCTCCAAGACAGGGGGCAATCAGCCCCAGCATTTT.

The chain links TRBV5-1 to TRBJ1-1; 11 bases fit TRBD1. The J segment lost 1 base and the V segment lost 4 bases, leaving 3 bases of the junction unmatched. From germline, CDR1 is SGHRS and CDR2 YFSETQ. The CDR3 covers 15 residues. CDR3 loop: CASSRDRGSNTEAFF. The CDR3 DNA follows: TGCGCCAGCAGCCGGGACAGGGGGTCGAACACTGAAGCTTTCTTT.

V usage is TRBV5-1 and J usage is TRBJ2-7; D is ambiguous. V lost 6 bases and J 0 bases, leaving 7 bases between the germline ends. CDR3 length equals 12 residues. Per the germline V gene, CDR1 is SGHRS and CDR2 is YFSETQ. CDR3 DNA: TGCGCCAGCAAGGCCGACTCCTACGAGCAGTACTTC. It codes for CASKADSYEQYF.

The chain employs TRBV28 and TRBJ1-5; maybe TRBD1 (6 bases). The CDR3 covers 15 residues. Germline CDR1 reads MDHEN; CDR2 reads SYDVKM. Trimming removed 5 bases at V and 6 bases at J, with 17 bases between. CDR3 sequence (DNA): TGTGCCAGCAGTGGTGGGTCAGGGGTTCGTCAGCCCCAGCATTTT. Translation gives CASSGGSGVRQPQHF.

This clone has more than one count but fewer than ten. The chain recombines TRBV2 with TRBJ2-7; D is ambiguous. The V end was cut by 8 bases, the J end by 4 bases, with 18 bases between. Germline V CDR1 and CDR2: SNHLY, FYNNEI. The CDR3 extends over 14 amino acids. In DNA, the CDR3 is TGTGCCAGCCGTCTGGGCCAAACCTTATACGAGCAGTACTTC. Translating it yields CASRLGQTLYEQYF.

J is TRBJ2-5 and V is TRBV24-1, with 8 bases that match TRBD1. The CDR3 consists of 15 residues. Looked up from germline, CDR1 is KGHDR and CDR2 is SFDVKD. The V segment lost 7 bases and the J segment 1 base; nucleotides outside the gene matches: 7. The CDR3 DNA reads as TGTGCCACCAGGGGGGTTGGACAGGGCCAAGAGACCCAGTACTTC. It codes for CATRGVGQGQETQYF.

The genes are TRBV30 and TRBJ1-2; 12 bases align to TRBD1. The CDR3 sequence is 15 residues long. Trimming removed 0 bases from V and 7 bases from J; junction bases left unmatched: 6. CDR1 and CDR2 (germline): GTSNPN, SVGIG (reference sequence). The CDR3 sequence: CAWSVTSGQGAGYTF. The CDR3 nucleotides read TGTGCCTGGAGTGTGACATCGGGACAGGGGGCTGGCTACACCTTC. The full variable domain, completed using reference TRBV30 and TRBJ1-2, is SQTIHQWPATLVQPVGSPLSLECTVEGTSNPNLYWYRQAAGRGLQLLFYSVGIGQISSEVPQNLSASRPQDRQFILSSKKLLLSDSGFYLCAWSVTSGQGAGYTFGSGTRLTVV.

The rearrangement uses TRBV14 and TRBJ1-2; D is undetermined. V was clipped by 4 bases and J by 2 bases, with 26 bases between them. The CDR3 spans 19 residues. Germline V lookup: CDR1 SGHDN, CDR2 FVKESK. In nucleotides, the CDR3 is TGTGCCAGCAGCCCAGCTCCAGGTCGTTCATCTAGTTTGAACTATGGCTACACCTTC. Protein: CASSPAPGRSSSLNYGYTF.

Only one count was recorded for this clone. The CDR3 here is CASSFGSLRGNQPQHF. CDR3 bases: TGTGCCAGCAGTTTCGGCAGTTTAAGGGGCAATCAGCCCCAGCATTTT. The rearrangement uses TRBV28 and TRBJ1-5; D remains unclear. CDR1 is MDHEN and CDR2 is SYDVKM in the germline V gene. The CDR3 has 16 amino acids. The germline V and J ends were trimmed by 3 bases and 2 bases, with 14 bases remaining between them. The full variable domain, its missing parts supplied by reference TRBV28 and TRBJ1-5, is DVKVTQSSRYLVKRTGEKVFLECVQDMDHENMFWYRQDPGLGLRLIYFSYDVKMKEKGDIPEGYSVSREKKERFSLILESASTNQTSMYLCASSFGSLRGNQPQHFGDGTRLSIL.

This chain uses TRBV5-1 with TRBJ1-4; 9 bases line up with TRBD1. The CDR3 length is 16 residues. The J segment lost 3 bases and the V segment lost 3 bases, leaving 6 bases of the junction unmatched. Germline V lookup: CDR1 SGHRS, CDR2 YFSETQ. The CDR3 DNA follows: TGCGCCAGCAGCTCGGGACAGGGATCTCCTAATGAAAAACTGTTTTTT. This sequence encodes CASSSGQGSPNEKLFF. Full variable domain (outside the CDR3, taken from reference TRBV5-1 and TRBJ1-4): KAGVTQTPRYLIKTRGQQVTLSCSPISGHRSVSWYQQTPGQGLQFLFEYFSETQRNKGNFPGRFSGRQFSNSRSEMNVSTLELGDSALYLCASSSGQGSPNEKLFFGSGTQLSVL.

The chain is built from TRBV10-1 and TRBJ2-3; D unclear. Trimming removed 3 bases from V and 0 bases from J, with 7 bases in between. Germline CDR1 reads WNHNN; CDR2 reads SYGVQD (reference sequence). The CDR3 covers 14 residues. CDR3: CASSEHGSTDTQYF. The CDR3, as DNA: TGCGCCAGCAGTGAACACGGTAGCACAGATACGCAGTATTTT.

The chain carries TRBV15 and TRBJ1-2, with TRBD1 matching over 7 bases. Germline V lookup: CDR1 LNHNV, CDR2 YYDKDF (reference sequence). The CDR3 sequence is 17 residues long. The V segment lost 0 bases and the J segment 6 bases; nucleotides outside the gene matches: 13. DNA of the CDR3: TGTGCCACCAGCAGAGATTCAGGTACAGGGGTTACGGATGGCTACACCTTC. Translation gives CATSRDSGTGVTDGYTF. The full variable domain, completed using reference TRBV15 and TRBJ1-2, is DAMVIQNPRYQVTQFGKPVTLSCSQTLNHNVMYWYQQKSSQAPKLLFHYYDKDFNNEADTPDNFQSRRPNTSFCFLDIRSPGLGDTAMYLCATSRDSGTGVTDGYTFGSGTRLTVV.

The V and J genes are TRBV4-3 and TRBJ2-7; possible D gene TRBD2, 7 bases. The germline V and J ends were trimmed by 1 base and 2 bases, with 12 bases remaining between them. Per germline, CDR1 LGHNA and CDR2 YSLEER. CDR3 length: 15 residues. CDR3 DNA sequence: TGCGCCAGCAGCCAAGGGACGGGGGGCGCCTACGAGCAGTACTTC. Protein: CASSQGTGGAYEQYF.

CDR3 sequence: CSVEQLADSYEQYF. CDR3 DNA: TGCAGCGTTGAACAACTAGCGGACTCCTACGAGCAGTACTTC. The chain is built from TRBV29-1 and TRBJ2-7; TRBD2 aligns across 8 bases. The V and J ends lost 2 bases and 0 bases, in that order; junction bases with no gene match: 3. The CDR3 consists of 14 residues. CDR1 is SQVTM and CDR2 is ANQGSEA in the germline V gene.

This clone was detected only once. The CDR3 here is CAIKPGLAHNEQFF. The CDR3 region has the DNA TGTGCCATCAAACCGGGACTAGCTCACAATGAGCAGTTCTTC. The chain employs TRBV27 and TRBJ2-1; 9 positions agree with TRBD2. Germline V gives CDR1 MNHEY, CDR2 SMNVEV (reference sequence). The trim removed 10 bases at V and 5 bases at J, leaving 9 bases unmatched. The CDR3 length is 14 residues.

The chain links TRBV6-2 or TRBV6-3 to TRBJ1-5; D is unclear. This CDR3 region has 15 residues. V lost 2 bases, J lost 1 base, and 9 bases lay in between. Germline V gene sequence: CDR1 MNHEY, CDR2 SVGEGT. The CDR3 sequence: CASSYMGFSNQPQHF. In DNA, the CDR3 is TGTGCCAGCAGTTACATGGGCTTCAGCAATCAGCCCCAGCATTTT.

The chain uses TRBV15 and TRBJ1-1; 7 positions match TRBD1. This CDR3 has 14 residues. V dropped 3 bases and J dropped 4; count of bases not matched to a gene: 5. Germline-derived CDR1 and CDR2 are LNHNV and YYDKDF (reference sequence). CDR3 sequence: CATSSRQGSTEAFF. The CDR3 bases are TGTGCCACCAGCAGCCGACAGGGTAGCACTGAAGCTTTCTTT.

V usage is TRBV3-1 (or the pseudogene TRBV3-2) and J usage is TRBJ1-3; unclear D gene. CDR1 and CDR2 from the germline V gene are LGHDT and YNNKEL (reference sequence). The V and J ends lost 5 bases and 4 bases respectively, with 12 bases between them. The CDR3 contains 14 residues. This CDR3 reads CASSEIGSGNTIYF. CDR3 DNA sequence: TGTGCCAGCAGCGAAATCGGTTCGGGAAACACCATATATTTT.